This T cell receptor beta chain was recorded in a study of blood T cell repertoires in COVID-19. The CDR3 sequence is 12 residues long. CDR1 is GTSNPN, CDR2 SVGIG, per germline (reference sequence). The ends were cut back, 0 bases at V and 11 bases at J, with 11 bases in the middle. TCRdb's table, derived via immunoSEQ multiplex PCR, lists solely in-frame clones and lacks some. Of 100,000 to 120,000 clones listed, 80% to 90% were seen once; the top ten hold about 4.8%. This clonotype was sampled from a woman in her forties or fifties with acute or convalescent COVID-19. Sequenced material: peripheral blood. The chain is built from TRBV30 and TRBJ2-1, with D possibly matching TRBD1 (6 bases). This CDR3 is CAWSVPGEKQFF. The CDR3 nucleotides read TGTGCCTGGAGTGTACCAGGGGAGAAGCAGTTCTTC.